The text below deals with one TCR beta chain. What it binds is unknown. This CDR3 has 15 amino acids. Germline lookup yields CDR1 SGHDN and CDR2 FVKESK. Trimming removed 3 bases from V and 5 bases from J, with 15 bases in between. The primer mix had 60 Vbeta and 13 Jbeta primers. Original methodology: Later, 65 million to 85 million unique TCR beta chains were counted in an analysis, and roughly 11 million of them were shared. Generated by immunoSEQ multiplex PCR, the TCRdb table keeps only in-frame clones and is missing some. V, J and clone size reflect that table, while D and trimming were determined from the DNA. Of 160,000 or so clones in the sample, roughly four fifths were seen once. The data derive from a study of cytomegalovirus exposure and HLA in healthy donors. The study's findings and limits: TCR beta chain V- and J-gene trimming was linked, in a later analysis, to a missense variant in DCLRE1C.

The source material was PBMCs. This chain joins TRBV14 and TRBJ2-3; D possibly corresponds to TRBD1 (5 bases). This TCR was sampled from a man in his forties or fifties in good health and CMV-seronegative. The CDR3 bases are TGTGCCAGCAGCCAGGGGTTGTACAGGAGAGATACGCAGTATTTT. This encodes CASSQGLYRRDTQYF.